The rows below give T cell receptor beta chains drawn from one sample of a study of blood T cell repertoires in COVID-19. The table came from immunoSEQ multiplex PCR; TCRdb's copy has only in-frame clones and leaves some out. The table lists fewer than 200,000 clones, 84% of them singletons. Sequencing input: PBMCs or T cells enriched from blood (not recorded which). Receptors originate from a man aged 45-65 years who had recovered from COVID-19. CDR3s include the opening cysteine and the closing phenylalanine or tryptophan. D genes are given only for firm matches. Size is omitted from some rows. Given values are once, few, many or a class for expanded clones.

D	size	J	V	CDR3	DNA
TRBD1	NA	TRBJ1-6	TRBV28	CASSLPGTVSSPLHF	TGTGCCAGCAGTTTACCCGGGACAGTTAGTTCACCCCTCCACTTT
NA	once	TRBJ1-2	TRBV3-1/TRBV3-2	CASSQEGHGHNYGYTF	TGTGCCAGCAGCCAAGAGGGCCACGGACATAACTATGGCTACACCTTC
TRBD2	many	TRBJ2-7	TRBV6-2/TRBV6-3	CASSVGLAGGYEQYF	TGTGCCAGCAGTGTCGGACTAGCGGGGGGTTACGAGCAGTACTTC
NA	NA	TRBJ1-1	TRBV7-6	CASSLVPGKFEKAFF	TGTGCCAGCAGCTTAGTGCCAGGGAAGTTTGAAAAAGCTTTCTTT
NA	NA	TRBJ2-6	TRBV7-9	CASSLAGISGANVLTF	TGTGCCAGCAGCTTAGCCGGGATCTCTGGGGCCAACGTCCTGACTTTC
NA	once	TRBJ2-2	TRBV3-1/TRBV3-2	CASSPTSDYRTGELFF	TGTGCCAGCAGCCCCACGTCCGACTATCGCACCGGGGAGCTGTTTTTT
TRBD2	NA	TRBJ2-7	TRBV6-5	CATSRGDYEQYF	TGTGCCACCTCCCGGGGGGACTACGAGCAGTACTTC
TRBD2	NA	TRBJ2-4	TRBV3-1/TRBV3-2	CASSQVRRGAHVGKNIQYF	TGTGCCAGCAGCCAAGTTCGGCGGGGGGCCCATGTTGGCAAAAACATTCAGTACTTC
TRBD2	NA	TRBJ2-1	TRBV2	CASRTLAGGGIYNEQFF	TGTGCCAGCAGAACTCTAGCGGGGGGCGGGATTTACAATGAGCAGTTCTTC
TRBD1	NA	TRBJ1-5	TRBV19	CASRGQGGNQPQHF	TGTGCCAGTAGGGGGCAGGGGGGTAATCAGCCCCAGCATTTT
NA	NA	TRBJ1-1	TRBV5-1	CASSLVGGNTEAFF	TGCGCCAGCAGCTTGGTTGGCGGGAACACTGAAGCTTTCTTT
NA	NA	TRBJ2-1	TRBV27	CASSLSKNNEQFF	TGTGCCAGCAGTTTATCCAAAAACAATGAGCAGTTCTTC
NA	NA	TRBJ2-6	TRBV5-1	CASSPVGAVYSGANVLTF	TGCGCCAGCAGCCCCGTGGGAGCAGTCTACTCTGGGGCCAACGTCCTGACTTTC
TRBD2	NA	TRBJ2-2	TRBV6-7	CASTEPSGVPITNTGELFF	TGTGCCAGCACCGAACCTAGCGGGGTCCCAATTACGAACACCGGGGAGCTGTTTTTT
NA	NA	TRBJ1-2	TRBV6-2/TRBV6-3	CASSYSAANYGYTF	TGTGCCAGCAGTTACTCGGCAGCTAACTATGGCTACACCTTC
TRBD1	NA	TRBJ1-5	TRBV19	CASKGQGYQPQHF	TGTGCCAGTAAAGGACAGGGCTATCAGCCCCAGCATTTT
NA	NA	TRBJ2-7	TRBV19	CASSISVTYEQYF	TGTGCCAGTAGTATATCGGTAACCTACGAGCAGTACTTC
NA	NA	TRBJ2-2	TRBV6-5	CASSYFPSAGELFF	TGTGCCAGCAGTTACTTCCCCAGCGCCGGGGAGCTGTTTTTT
TRBD2	NA	TRBJ2-7	TRBV15	CATSLERGYYEQYF	TGTGCCACCAGCCTAGAGCGGGGCTACTACGAGCAGTACTTC
NA	NA	TRBJ1-4	TRBV19	CASNKGVEKLFF	TGTGCCAGTAATAAAGGGGTAGAAAAACTGTTTTTT
TRBD1	NA	TRBJ2-3	TRBV18	CASSRRYRGPTDTQYF	TGTGCCAGCTCAAGGAGGTACAGGGGGCCTACAGATACGCAGTATTTT
TRBD1	NA	TRBJ2-3	TRBV13	CASSPRGRGNTDTQYF	TGTGCCAGCAGCCCTCGTGGCAGGGGGAACACAGATACGCAGTATTTT
NA	NA	TRBJ2-3	TRBV9	CASSEFEAFDRQTDTQYF	TGTGCCAGCAGCGAGTTCGAGGCGTTCGACCGACAGACAGATACGCAGTATTTT
TRBD2	NA	TRBJ2-3	TRBV27	CASSLWGSTSGGPSTDTQYF	TGTGCCAGCAGTTTATGGGGCTCGACTAGCGGGGGCCCAAGCACAGATACGCAGTATTTT
NA	NA	TRBJ1-2	TRBV5-6	CASSLGTSGYTF	TGTGCCAGCAGCTTGGGAACTTCGGGCTACACCTTC
NA	once	TRBJ2-7	TRBV28	CASTGGFTYEQYF	TGTGCCAGCACCGGGGGTTTCACCTACGAGCAGTACTTC
NA	NA	TRBJ2-5	TRBV12-3/TRBV12-4	CASIEDNQETQYF	TGTGCCAGCATCGAGGACAACCAAGAGACCCAGTACTTC
NA	once	TRBJ2-1	TRBV9	CASSGRYNEQFF	TGTGCCAGCAGCGGGAGATACAATGAGCAGTTCTTC
TRBD1	medium-sized	TRBJ2-2	TRBV6-2/TRBV6-3	CASSYGSDRATGELFF	TGTGCCAGCAGTTACGGGTCGGACAGGGCCACCGGGGAGCTGTTTTTT
TRBD2	NA	TRBJ2-2	TRBV3-1/TRBV3-2	CASSHRLAGGSGELFF	TGTGCCAGCAGCCACCGACTAGCGGGGGGCAGCGGGGAGCTGTTTTTT
NA	NA	TRBJ1-2	TRBV5-5	CASSRSRTMDGYTF	TGTGCCAGCAGCCGATCGCGGACAATGGATGGCTACACCTTC
NA	NA	TRBJ2-3	TRBV5-1	CASSLGGFSVFTDTQYF	TGCGCCAGCAGCTTGGGCGGTTTTTCGGTCTTCACAGATACGCAGTATTTT
TRBD1	NA	TRBJ2-7	TRBV5-8	CASSSAQGWAHEQYF	TGTGCCAGCAGCTCGGCACAGGGGTGGGCCCACGAGCAGTACTTC
NA	NA	TRBJ1-2	TRBV6-5	CASTSYYYGYTF	TGTGCCAGCACTTCATACTACTATGGCTACACCTTC
NA	NA	TRBJ1-2	TRBV27	CASSYGANYGYTF	TGTGCCAGCAGTTACGGGGCTAACTATGGCTACACCTTC
TRBD1	NA	TRBJ2-1	TRBV6-5	CASSYGTAPYNEQFF	TGTGCCAGCAGTTACGGGACAGCCCCGTACAATGAGCAGTTCTTC
NA	NA	TRBJ2-7	TRBV4-1	CASSQLQEGEQYF	TGCGCCAGCAGCCAATTACAGGAGGGCGAGCAGTACTTC
NA	NA	TRBJ1-4	TRBV6-5	CASKTGFSNEKLFF	TGTGCCAGCAAAACAGGTTTTTCTAATGAAAAACTGTTTTTT
TRBD1	once	TRBJ1-3	TRBV12-3/TRBV12-4	CASSRTGGNTIYF	TGTGCCAGCAGTAGGACAGGGGGGAACACCATATATTTT
TRBD2	NA	TRBJ2-1	TRBV14	CASSRGNSGLAYNEQFF	TGTGCCAGCAGCCGTGGCAATAGCGGGCTAGCATACAATGAGCAGTTCTTC
NA	NA	TRBJ2-5	TRBV5-1	CASSGGTNWQETQYF	TGCGCCAGCAGCGGAGGGACCAACTGGCAAGAGACCCAGTACTTC
TRBD2	NA	TRBJ2-3	TRBV4-3	CASSQREGDTQYF	TGCGCCAGCAGCCAACGGGAGGGAGATACGCAGTATTTT
TRBD1	NA	TRBJ1-4	TRBV6-5	CASSRDRDEKLFF	TGTGCCAGCAGCCGAGACAGGGACGAAAAACTGTTTTTT
TRBD1	NA	TRBJ1-1	TRBV4-1	CASSQDRGRDTEAFF	TGCGCCAGCAGCCAGGACAGGGGGCGGGACACTGAAGCTTTCTTT
NA	NA	TRBJ2-5	TRBV6-1	CASSENFSSQETQYF	TGTGCCAGCAGTGAAAATTTTAGCAGCCAAGAGACCCAGTACTTC
NA	NA	TRBJ1-5	TRBV29-1	CSVVGPGSNQPQHF	TGCAGCGTTGTGGGCCCAGGGTCAAATCAGCCCCAGCATTTT
TRBD1	NA	TRBJ2-3	TRBV19	CASSMYPRTGDTQYF	TGTGCCAGTAGTATGTACCCCCGGACAGGAGATACGCAGTATTTT
TRBD1	NA	TRBJ1-2	TRBV7-8	CASSSTRDRGSGYTF	TGTGCCAGCAGCTCAACCCGGGACAGGGGAAGTGGCTACACCTTC
TRBD1	NA	TRBJ1-1	TRBV7-2	CASSLQGQRGYTEAFF	TGTGCCAGCAGCTTGCAGGGACAGAGAGGTTACACTGAAGCTTTCTTT
NA	NA	TRBJ2-2	TRBV4-3	CASSQVVDSKTGELFF	TGCGCCAGCAGCCAAGTAGTGGACAGTAAGACCGGGGAGCTGTTTTTT
NA	NA	TRBJ1-1	TRBV19	CASSIVGGHGTEAFF	TGTGCCAGTAGTATAGTGGGAGGGCACGGCACTGAAGCTTTCTTT